The next 17 T cell receptor beta chains were all read from a single sample in a study of response to subunit inactivated influenza vaccine. In TCRdb, the RT-PCR reads were re-called with MiXCR into one record per CDR3 protein. Among approximately 290,000 distinct CDR3 sequences listed, 22% were seen once. The input for sequencing was PBMCs from blood, taken less than 22 months after vaccination. These receptors originate from a man aged 45-69 years who received an inactivated influenza vaccine.

The V and J genes are TRBV12-3 or TRBV12-4 and TRBJ2-1; D gene uncertain. V was trimmed by 1 base and J by 10 bases, leaving 5 bases between them. This CDR3 is 11 amino acids long. Written as DNA, the CDR3 is TGTGCCAGCAGTTTAGGCGCCGAGCAGTTCTTC. Encoded protein: CASSLGAEQFF.

The V and J genes are TRBV9 and TRBJ2-5; TRBD2 aligns across 9 bases. This CDR3 is built from 15 residues. Looked up from germline, CDR1 is SGDLS and CDR2 is YYNGEE. Trimming at V came to 2 bases and at J to 5 bases, leaving 7 bases not matched to a gene. The CDR3 sequence is CASSVSGGLRETQYF. The CDR3 nucleotides read TGTGCCAGCAGCGTTAGCGGGGGCCTCCGGGAGACCCAGTACTTC.

In its sample, this clonotype was seen a few times. This rearrangement joins TRBV20-1 to TRBJ1-3; D gene uncertain. Germline values: CDR1 DFQATT, CDR2 SNEGSKA (reference sequence). Trimming removed 6 bases from V and 4 bases from J, with 16 bases in between. This CDR3 region has 14 residues. Here the CDR3 reads CSATQALAGNTIYF. In DNA, the CDR3 is TGCAGTGCAACCCAGGCCCTAGCGGGAAACACCATATATTTT.

There are a few counts of this clonotype. This chain links TRBV2 with TRBJ1-5; TRBD1 is a possible D gene (5 bases). V lost 7 bases to trimming and J lost 0 bases, with 13 bases between them. Germline CDR1 SNHLY, CDR2 FYNNEI. The CDR3 is made up of 15 amino acids. The CDR3 region has the DNA TGTGCCAGCACAGGGACTGCCCATAGCAATCAGCCCCAGCATTTT. This gives the protein CASTGTAHSNQPQHF.

The chain joins TRBV12-3 or TRBV12-4 to TRBJ2-3; D gene ambiguous. V was shortened by 5 bases and J by 3 bases, with 9 bases between the two germline ends. The CDR3 covers 13 residues. The DNA of the CDR3 is TGTGCCAGCAGTACCATCGCTACAGATACGCAGTATTTT. Protein product: CASSTIATDTQYF.

The chain uses TRBV12-3 or TRBV12-4 and TRBJ2-7; no clear D gene. The CDR3 is 12 residues long. Trimming took 5 bases from V and 7 from J, leaving 12 bases between them. The DNA for the CDR3 is TGTGCCAGCAGTCGGGCAGGTCGTGAGCAGTACTTC. This gives the protein CASSRAGREQYF.

The chain combines TRBV5-8 with TRBJ1-5, with 7 bases fitting TRBD1. J gave up 0 bases and V 3 bases, and 6 bases lay outside the gene matches. Germline V gene lookup returns CDR1 SGHTS and CDR2 YDEGEE. The CDR3 contains 16 residues. CDR3 in DNA: TGTGCCAGCAGCTCCGGACAGGTCCTTAGCAATCAGCCCCAGCATTTT. Amino acid sequence: CASSSGQVLSNQPQHF.

The chain has TRBV6-5 and TRBJ1-2, with D perhaps TRBD1 (6 bases). Germline V lookup: CDR1 MNHEY, CDR2 SVGAGI. The V end was cut by 0 bases, the J end by 4 bases, with 24 bases between. The CDR3 length is 19 residues. CDR3 residues: CASSYSGRLGRGSGYGYTF. CDR3 DNA sequence: TGTGCCAGCAGTTACTCGGGGAGATTGGGCAGGGGATCTGGCTATGGCTACACCTTC.

This clonotype was found a few times. The V gene is TRBV7-9, the J gene TRBJ1-1; TRBD1 is a possible D gene (6 bases). There are 13 residues in the CDR3. V lost 6 bases and J 10 bases, leaving 18 bases between the germline ends. CDR1 is SEHNR and CDR2 is FQNEAQ in the germline V gene (reference sequence). Here the CDR3 reads CASRPQNRVGAFF. CDR3 sequence (DNA): TGTGCCAGCAGACCTCAAAACAGGGTAGGAGCTTTCTTT.

V usage is TRBV10-3 and J usage is TRBJ2-2, with D uncertain. The CDR3 spans 13 residues. Trimming took off 2 bases at V and 6 bases at J, with 7 bases between the two ends. Germline loops: CDR1 ENHRY, CDR2 SYGVKD. This CDR3 is CAISETSAGELFF. The CDR3, as DNA: TGTGCCATCAGTGAGACCTCCGCCGGGGAGCTGTTTTTT.

This clonotype was observed a single time. The rearrangement links TRBV4-3 to TRBJ2-7; no clear D. Germline assignment: CDR1 LGHNA and CDR2 YSLEER. The CDR3 consists of 14 residues. V was clipped by 3 bases and J by 1 base, with 10 bases between them. The CDR3 spells CASSQESSSYEQYF. CDR3 in DNA: TGCGCCAGCAGCCAGGAGTCCTCTTCCTACGAGCAGTACTTC.

The V call is TRBV10-1, the J call TRBJ2-5; D gene uncertain. Trimming shortened V by 4 bases and J by 1 base, and 13 bases separated the two germline ends. The CDR3 is made up of 15 amino acids. The germline gives CDR1 WNHNN, CDR2 SYGVQD (reference sequence). CDR3 sequence (DNA): TGCGCCAGCAGTGTGGTGTTGATTCTCCAAGAGACCCAGTACTTC. Translation gives CASSVVLILQETQYF.

The table lists this clonotype with a few counts. The chain combines TRBV4-3 with TRBJ2-7; D not certain. Germline V CDR1 and CDR2: LGHNA, YSLEER. V dropped 2 bases and J dropped 3 bases, with 14 bases sitting between them. The CDR3 contains 15 residues. CDR3 protein: CASSQRIELHYEQYF. CDR3 sequence (DNA): TGCGCCAGCAGCCAAAGAATCGAACTTCACTACGAGCAGTACTTC.

This clonotype has only a few counts. The V and J genes are TRBV12-3 or TRBV12-4 and TRBJ1-4, with TRBD1 identical over 9 bases. The J segment lost 5 bases and the V segment lost 4 bases, leaving 2 bases of the junction unmatched. The CDR3 loop spans 14 amino acids. The CDR3 DNA sequence: TGTGCCAGCAGTTCGACAGGGGGGAATGAAAAACTGTTTTTT. This sequence encodes CASSSTGGNEKLFF.

V is TRBV5-1 and J is TRBJ1-2, with a weak D call TRBD1 (5 bases). The CDR3 has 13 residues. The V end lost 6 bases, the J end lost 4 bases, and 13 bases lay between the germline ends. Germline assignment: CDR1 SGHRS and CDR2 YFSETQ. CDR3 sequence (DNA): TGCGCCAGCACCCCTGGGGACTCCTATGGCTACACCTTC. It is translated as CASTPGDSYGYTF.

V usage is TRBV10-1 and J usage is TRBJ2-3; D remains unclear. With 6 bases removed from V and 4 bases from J, the gap between germline ends came to 11 bases. This CDR3 spans 13 amino acids. The germline gives CDR1 WNHNN, CDR2 SYGVQD (reference sequence). This chain's CDR3 is CASSATGPDTQYF. The CDR3 nucleotides read TGCGCCAGCAGCGCGACCGGACCAGATACGCAGTATTTT.

This chain uses TRBV14 with TRBJ2-3; the match to TRBD2 covers 12 bases. Losses at the gene ends were 1 base for V and 10 bases for J; bases not matched to a gene: 0. The CDR3 length is 13 residues. The germline V gene encodes CDR1 SGHDN and CDR2 FVKESK. The CDR3, as DNA: TGTGCCAGCAGCCAAGCTAGCGGGAGGGCGCAGTATTTT. Translation gives CASSQASGRAQYF.